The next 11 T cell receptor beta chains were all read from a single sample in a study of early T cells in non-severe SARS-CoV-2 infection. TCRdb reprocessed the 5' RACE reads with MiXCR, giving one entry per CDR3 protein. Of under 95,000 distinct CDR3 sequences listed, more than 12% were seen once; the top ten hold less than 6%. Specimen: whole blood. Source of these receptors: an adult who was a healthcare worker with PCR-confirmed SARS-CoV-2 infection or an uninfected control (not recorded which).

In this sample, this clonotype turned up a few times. CDR3 in amino acids: CSVERTAFNEQFF. CDR3 bases: TGCAGCGTTGAACGGACAGCATTCAATGAGCAGTTCTTC. The chain combines TRBV29-1 with TRBJ2-1; D perhaps matches TRBD1 (6 bases). Deletions cut 2 bases from V and 6 bases from J, with 11 bases between. CDR1 is SQVTM, CDR2 ANQGSEA, per germline. The CDR3 runs to 13 residues.

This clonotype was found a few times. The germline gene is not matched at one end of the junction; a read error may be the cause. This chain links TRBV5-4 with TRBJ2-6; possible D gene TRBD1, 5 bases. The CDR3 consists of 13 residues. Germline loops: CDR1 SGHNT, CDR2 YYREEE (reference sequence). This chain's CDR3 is CASSGPGANVLIF. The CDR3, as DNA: TGTGCCAGCAGTGGGCCTGGGGCCAACGTCCTGATTTTC.

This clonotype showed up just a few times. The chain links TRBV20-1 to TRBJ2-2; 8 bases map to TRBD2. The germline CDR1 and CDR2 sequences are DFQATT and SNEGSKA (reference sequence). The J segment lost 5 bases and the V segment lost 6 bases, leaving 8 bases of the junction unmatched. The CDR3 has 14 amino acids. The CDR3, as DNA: TGCAGTGCATCGGGAGGGAGTTGGACCGGGGAGCTGTTTTTT. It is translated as CSASGGSWTGELFF.

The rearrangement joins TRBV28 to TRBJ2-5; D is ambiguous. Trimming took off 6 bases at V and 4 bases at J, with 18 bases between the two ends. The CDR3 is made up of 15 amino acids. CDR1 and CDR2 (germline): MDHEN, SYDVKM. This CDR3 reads CASSRPEAALETQYF. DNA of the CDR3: TGTGCCAGCAGCCGCCCCGAGGCGGCATTAGAGACCCAGTACTTC.

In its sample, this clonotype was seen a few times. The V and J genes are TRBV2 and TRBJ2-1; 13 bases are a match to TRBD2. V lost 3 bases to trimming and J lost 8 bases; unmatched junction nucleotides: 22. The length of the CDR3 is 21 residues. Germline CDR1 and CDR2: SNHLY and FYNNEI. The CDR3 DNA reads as TGTGCCAGCAGTGACGGCAGGTTTATACTAGCGGGAGGGCGGTTCAGGGATGAGCAGTTCTTC. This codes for CASSDGRFILAGGRFRDEQFF.

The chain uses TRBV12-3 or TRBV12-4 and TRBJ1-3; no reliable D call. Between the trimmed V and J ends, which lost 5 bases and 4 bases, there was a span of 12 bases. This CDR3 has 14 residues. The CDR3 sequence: CASSPDYYGNTIYF. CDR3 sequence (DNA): TGTGCCAGCAGTCCAGACTACTACGGAAACACCATATATTTT.

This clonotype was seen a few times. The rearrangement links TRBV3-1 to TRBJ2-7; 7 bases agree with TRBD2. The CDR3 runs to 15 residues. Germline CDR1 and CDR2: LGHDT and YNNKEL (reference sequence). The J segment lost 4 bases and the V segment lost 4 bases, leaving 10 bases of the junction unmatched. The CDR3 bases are TGTGCCAGCAGCCTTAGTCCGGGACTACAGTACGAGCAGTACTTC. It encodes CASSLSPGLQYEQYF.

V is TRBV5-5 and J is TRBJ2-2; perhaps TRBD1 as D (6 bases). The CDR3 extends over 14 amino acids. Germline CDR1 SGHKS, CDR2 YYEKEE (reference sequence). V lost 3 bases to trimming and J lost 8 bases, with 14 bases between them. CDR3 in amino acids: CASSWDILWGELFF. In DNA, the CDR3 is TGTGCCAGCAGCTGGGACATACTTTGGGGGGAGCTGTTTTTT.

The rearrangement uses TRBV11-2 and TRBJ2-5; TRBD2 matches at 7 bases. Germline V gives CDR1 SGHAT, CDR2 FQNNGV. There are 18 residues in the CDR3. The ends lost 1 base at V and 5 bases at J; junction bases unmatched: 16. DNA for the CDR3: TGTGCCAGCAGCTTAGGAGTCGGGGGAGGGCCACCCCGGGAGACCCAGTACTTC. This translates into CASSLGVGGGPPRETQYF.

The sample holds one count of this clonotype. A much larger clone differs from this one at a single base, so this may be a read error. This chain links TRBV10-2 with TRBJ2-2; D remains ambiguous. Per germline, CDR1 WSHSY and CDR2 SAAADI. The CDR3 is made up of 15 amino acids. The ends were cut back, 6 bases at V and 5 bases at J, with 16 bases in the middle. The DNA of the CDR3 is TGCGCCAGCAGAGAATGGAGTACATTGACCGGGGAGCTGTTTTTT. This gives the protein CASREWSTLTGELFF.

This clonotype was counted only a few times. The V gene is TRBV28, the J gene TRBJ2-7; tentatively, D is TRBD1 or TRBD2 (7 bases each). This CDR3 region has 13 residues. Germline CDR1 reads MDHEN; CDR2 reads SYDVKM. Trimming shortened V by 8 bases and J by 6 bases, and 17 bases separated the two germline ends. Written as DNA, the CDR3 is TGTGCCAGCGGGAGGGCAGGGGGTCGCGAGCAGTACTTC. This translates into CASGRAGGREQYF.